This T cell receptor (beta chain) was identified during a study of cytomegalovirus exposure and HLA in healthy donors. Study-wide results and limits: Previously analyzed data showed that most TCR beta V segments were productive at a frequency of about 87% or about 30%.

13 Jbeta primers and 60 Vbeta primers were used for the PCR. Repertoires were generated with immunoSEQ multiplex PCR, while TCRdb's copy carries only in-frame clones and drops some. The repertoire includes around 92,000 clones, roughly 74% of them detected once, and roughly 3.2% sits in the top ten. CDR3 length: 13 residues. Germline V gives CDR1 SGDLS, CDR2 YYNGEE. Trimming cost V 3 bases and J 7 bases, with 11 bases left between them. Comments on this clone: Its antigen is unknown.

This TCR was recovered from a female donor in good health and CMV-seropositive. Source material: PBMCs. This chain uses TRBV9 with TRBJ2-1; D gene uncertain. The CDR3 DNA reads TGTGCCAGCAGCGCGCGACTCTCTAATGAGCAGTTCTTC. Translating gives CASSARLSNEQFF.